This passage covers 4 T cell receptor beta chains from one sample sequenced in a study of blood T cell repertoires in COVID-19. TCRdb keeps only in-frame clones here, not all; method: immunoSEQ multiplex PCR. Counted here are about 150,000 clones, over 80% occurring once; the ten biggest clones make up roughly 2.5%. The sample consisted of peripheral blood. The receptor source for this set is a man aged 50 or older with active COVID-19.

This chain links TRBV7-9 with TRBJ2-5, with TRBD2 identical over 7 bases. The CDR3 extends over 14 amino acids. The ends lost 5 bases at V and 5 bases at J; junction bases unmatched: 8. Germline CDR1 is SEHNR and CDR2 is FQNEAQ (reference sequence). The CDR3 region is CASSTTGGGETQYF. The CDR3 region has the DNA TGTGCCAGCAGCACTACGGGGGGAGGGGAGACCCAGTACTTC. The full variable domain, its missing parts supplied by reference TRBV7-9 and TRBJ2-5, is DTGVSQNPRHKITKRGQNVTFRCDPISEHNRLYWYRQTLGQGPEFLTYFQNEAQLEKSRLLSDRFSAERPKGSFSTLEIQRTEQGDSAMYLCASSTTGGGETQYFGPGTRLLVL.

The chain uses TRBV6-2 or TRBV6-3 and TRBJ2-1; 12 nucleotides line up with TRBD2. In germline, CDR1 is MNHEY, CDR2 SVGEGT. The CDR3 has 15 residues. The junction had 6 bases not matched to a gene; V was cut back by 2 bases and J by 10 bases. The CDR3, as DNA: TGTGCCAGCAGTTACGCTAGCGGGGGGGTGAGGGAGCAGTTCTTC. Protein: CASSYASGGVREQFF.

The count of this clone is one. The V call is TRBV6-5, the J call TRBJ2-7; 10 nucleotides line up with TRBD2. Germline loops: CDR1 MNHEY, CDR2 SVGAGI. The CDR3 totals 15 residues. The J segment lost 7 bases and the V segment lost 6 bases, leaving 12 bases of the junction unmatched. CDR3 DNA: TGTGCCAGCAGGCAACTAGCGGGGCCCTTCTGGGAGCAGTACTTC. It is translated as CASRQLAGPFWEQYF.

This chain links TRBV7-2 with TRBJ2-7; 10 nucleotides align to TRBD2. Germline assignment: CDR1 SGHTA and CDR2 FQGNSA. The junction had 10 bases not matched to a gene; V was cut back by 5 bases and J by 0 bases. This CDR3 is 17 amino acids long. The CDR3 protein is CASSTASGGLFSYEQYF. Here the CDR3 DNA reads TGTGCCAGCAGCACCGCTAGCGGGGGACTATTCTCCTACGAGCAGTACTTC. The variable domain in full, with the rest retrieved from reference TRBV7-2 and TRBJ2-7, is GAGVSQSPSNKVTEKGKDVELRCDPISGHTALYWYRQSLGQGLEFLIYFQGNSAPDKSGLPSDRFSAERTGGSVSTLTIQRTQQEDSAVYLCASSTASGGLFSYEQYFGPGTRLTVT.